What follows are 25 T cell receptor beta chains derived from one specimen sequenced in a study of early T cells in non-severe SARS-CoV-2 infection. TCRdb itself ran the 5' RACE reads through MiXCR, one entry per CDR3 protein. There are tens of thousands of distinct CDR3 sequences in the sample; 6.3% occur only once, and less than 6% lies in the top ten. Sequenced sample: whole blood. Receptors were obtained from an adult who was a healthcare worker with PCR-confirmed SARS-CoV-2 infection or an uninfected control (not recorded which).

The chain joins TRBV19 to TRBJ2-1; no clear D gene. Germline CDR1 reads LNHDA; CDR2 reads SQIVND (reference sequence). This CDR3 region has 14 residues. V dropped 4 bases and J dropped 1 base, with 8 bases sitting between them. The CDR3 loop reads CASSSGTSYNEQFF. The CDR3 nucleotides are TGTGCCAGTAGTAGCGGAACATCCTACAATGAGCAGTTCTTC.

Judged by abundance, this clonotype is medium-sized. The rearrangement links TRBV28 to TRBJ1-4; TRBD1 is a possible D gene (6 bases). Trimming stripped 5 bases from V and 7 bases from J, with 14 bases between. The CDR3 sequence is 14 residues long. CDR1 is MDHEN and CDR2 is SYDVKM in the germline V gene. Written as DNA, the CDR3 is TGTGCCAGCAGTAGACAGGTCCAGAGTGAAAAACTGTTTTTT. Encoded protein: CASSRQVQSEKLFF.

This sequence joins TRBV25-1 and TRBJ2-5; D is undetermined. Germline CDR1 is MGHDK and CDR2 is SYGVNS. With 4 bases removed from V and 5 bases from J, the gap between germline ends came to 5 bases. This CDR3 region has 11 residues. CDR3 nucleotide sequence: TGTGCCAGCAGTGCCTGGGAGACCCAGTACTTC. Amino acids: CASSAWETQYF.

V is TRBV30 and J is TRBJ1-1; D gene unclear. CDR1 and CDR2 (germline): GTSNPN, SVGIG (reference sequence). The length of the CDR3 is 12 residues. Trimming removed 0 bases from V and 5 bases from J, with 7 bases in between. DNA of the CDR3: TGTGCCTGGAGTGTACACGGGACTGAAGCTTTCTTT. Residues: CAWSVHGTEAFF.

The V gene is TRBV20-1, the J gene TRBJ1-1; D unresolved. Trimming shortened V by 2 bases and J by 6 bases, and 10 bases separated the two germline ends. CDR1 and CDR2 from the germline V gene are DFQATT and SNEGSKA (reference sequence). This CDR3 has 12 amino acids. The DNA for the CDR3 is TGCAGTGCTAGAATCGGTGACGCTGAAGCTTTCTTT. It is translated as CSARIGDAEAFF.

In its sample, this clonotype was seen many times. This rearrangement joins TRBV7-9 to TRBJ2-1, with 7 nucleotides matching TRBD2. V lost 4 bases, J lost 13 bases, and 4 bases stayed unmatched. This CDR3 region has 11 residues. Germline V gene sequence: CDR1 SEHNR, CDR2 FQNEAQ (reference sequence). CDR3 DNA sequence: TGTGCCAGCAGCTCCGGACTAGGCCAGTTCTTC. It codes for CASSSGLGQFF.

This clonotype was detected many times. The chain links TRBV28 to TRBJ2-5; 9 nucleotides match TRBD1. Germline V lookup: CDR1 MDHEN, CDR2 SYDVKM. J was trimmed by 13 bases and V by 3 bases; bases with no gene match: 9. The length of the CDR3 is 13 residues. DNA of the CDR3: TGTGCCAGCAGTTTGGGACAGGGTGTGGTGAGGTACTTC. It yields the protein CASSLGQGVVRYF.

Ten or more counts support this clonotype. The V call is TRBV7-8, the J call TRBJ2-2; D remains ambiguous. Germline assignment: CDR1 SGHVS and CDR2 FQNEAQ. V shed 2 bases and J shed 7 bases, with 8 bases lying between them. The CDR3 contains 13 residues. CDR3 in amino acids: CASSLSVGGELFF. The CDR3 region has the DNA TGTGCCAGCAGCTTATCCGTGGGCGGGGAGCTGTTTTTT.

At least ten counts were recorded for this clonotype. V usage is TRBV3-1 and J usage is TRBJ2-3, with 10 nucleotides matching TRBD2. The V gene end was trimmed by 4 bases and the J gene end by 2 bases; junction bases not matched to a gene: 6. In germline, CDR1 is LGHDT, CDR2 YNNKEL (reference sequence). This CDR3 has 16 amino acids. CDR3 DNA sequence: TGTGCCAGCAGCCTTTTAGCGGGAGGACCCACAGATACGCAGTATTTT. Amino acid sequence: CASSLLAGGPTDTQYF.

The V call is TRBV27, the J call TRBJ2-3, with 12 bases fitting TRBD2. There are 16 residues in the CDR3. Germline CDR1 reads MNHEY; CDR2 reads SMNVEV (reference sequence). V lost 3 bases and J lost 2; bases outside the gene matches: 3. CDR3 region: CASSFRLAGVTDTQYF. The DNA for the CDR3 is TGTGCCAGCAGTTTCCGACTAGCGGGAGTCACAGATACGCAGTATTTT.

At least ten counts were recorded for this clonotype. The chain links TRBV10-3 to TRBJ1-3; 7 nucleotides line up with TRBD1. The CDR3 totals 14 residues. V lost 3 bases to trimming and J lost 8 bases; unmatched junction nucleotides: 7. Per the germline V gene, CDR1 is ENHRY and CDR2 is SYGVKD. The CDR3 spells CAISDKRQGDTIYF. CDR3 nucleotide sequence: TGTGCCATCAGTGATAAGAGACAGGGAGACACCATATATTTT.

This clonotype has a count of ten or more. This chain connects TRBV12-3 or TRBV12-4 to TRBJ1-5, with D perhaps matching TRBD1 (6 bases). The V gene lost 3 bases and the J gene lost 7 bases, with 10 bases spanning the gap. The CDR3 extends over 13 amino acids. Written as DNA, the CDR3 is TGTGCCAGCAGTTTCTACAGGGAACAGCCCCAGCATTTT. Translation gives CASSFYREQPQHF.

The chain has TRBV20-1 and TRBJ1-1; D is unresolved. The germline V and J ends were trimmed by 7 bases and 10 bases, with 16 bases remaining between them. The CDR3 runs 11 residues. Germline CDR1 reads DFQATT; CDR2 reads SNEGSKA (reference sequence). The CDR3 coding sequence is TGCAGTGGGTGGAGCCCGAACCGAGCTTTCTTT. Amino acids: CSGWSPNRAFF.

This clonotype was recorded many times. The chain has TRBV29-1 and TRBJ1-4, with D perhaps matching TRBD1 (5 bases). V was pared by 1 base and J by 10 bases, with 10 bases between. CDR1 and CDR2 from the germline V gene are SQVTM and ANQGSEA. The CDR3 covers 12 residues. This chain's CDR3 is CSVEGGLGKLFF. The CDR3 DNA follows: TGCAGCGTTGAAGGGGGCCTCGGAAAACTGTTTTTT.

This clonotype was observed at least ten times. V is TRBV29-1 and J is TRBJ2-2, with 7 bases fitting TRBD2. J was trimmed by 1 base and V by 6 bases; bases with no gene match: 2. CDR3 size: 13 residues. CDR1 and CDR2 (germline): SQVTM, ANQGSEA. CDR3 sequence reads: CSVAGLNTGELFF. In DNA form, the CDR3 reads TGCAGCGTAGCGGGGTTGAACACCGGGGAGCTGTTTTTT.

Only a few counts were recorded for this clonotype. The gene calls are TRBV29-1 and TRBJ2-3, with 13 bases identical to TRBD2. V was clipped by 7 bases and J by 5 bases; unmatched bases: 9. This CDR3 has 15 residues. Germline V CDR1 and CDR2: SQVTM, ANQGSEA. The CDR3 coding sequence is TGCAGCGCCTCTCGGACTAGCGGGAGAGAAGATACGCAGTATTTT. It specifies CSASRTSGREDTQYF.

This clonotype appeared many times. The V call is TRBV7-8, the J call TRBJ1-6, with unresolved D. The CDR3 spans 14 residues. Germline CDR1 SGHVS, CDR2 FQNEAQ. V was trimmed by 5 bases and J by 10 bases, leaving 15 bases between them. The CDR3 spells CASSTSGGGSPLHF. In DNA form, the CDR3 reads TGTGCCAGCAGCACATCAGGTGGCGGGTCACCCCTCCACTTT. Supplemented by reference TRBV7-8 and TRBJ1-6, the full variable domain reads GAGVSQSPRYKVAKRGQDVALRCDPISGHVSLFWYQQALGQGPEFLTYFQNEAQLDKSGLPSDRFFAERPEGSVSTLKIQRTQQEDSAVYLCASSTSGGGSPLHFGNGTRLTVT.

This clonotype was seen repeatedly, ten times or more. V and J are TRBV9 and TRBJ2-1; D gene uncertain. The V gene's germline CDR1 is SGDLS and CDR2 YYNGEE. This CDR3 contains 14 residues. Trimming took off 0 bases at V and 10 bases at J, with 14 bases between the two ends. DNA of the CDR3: TGTGCCAGCAGCGTAGTCCCAGCCGCGGCCGAGCAGTTCTTC. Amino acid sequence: CASSVVPAAAEQFF.

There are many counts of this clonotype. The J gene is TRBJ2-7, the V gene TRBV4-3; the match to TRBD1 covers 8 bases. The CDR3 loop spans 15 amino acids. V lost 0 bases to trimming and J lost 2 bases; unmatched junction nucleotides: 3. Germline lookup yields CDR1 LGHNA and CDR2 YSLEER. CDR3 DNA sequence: TGCGCCAGCAGCCAAGAGCGACAGGGGACCTACGAGCAGTACTTC. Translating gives CASSQERQGTYEQYF.

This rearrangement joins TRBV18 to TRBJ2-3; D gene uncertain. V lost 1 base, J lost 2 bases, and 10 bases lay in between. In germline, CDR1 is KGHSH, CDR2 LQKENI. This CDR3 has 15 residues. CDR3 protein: CASSPLSMNTDTQYF. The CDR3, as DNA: TGTGCCAGCTCACCACTCTCAATGAACACAGATACGCAGTATTTT.

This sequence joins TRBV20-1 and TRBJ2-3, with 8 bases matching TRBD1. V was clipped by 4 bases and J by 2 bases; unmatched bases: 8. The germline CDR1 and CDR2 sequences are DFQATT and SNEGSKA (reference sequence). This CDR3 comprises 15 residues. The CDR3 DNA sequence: TGCAGTGCTATCGGACCGGACAGGGTCACAGATACGCAGTATTTT. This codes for CSAIGPDRVTDTQYF.

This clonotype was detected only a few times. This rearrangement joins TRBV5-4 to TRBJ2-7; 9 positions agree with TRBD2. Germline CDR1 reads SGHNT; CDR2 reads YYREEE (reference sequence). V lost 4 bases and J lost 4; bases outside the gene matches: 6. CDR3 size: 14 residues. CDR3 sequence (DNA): TGTGCCAGCAGCATGGGACTAGCCGATTACGAGCAGTACTTC. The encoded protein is CASSMGLADYEQYF.

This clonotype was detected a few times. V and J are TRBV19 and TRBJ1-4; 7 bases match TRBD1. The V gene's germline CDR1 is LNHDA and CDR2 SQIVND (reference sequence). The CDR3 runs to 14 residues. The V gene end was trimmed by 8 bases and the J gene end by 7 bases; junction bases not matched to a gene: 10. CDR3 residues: CASLNRGGGEKLFF. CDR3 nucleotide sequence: TGTGCCAGTCTTAACAGGGGCGGCGGTGAAAAACTGTTTTTT.

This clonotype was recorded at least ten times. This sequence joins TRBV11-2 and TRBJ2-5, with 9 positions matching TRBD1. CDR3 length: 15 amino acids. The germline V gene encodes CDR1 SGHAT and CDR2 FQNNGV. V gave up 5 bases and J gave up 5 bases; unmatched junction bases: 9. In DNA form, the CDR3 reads TGTGCCAGCAGCCCACAACAGGGGGCCAGGGAGACCCAGTACTTC. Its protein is CASSPQQGARETQYF. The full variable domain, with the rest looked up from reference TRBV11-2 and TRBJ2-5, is EAGVAQSPRYKIIEKRQSVAFWCNPISGHATLYWYQQILGQGPKLLIQFQNNGVVDDSQLPKDRFSAERLKGVDSTLKIQPAKLEDSAVYLCASSPQQGARETQYFGPGTRLLVL.

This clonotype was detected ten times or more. CDR3 coding DNA: TGCAGTGCTAGAGTAAGGCTAGCGGGAGTCGCAGATACGCAGTATTTT. Encoded protein: CSARVRLAGVADTQYF. The V and J genes are TRBV20-1 and TRBJ2-3; 10 bases fit TRBD2. The CDR3 has 16 residues. V lost 1 base, J lost 4 bases, and 8 bases stayed unmatched. Germline CDR1 reads DFQATT; CDR2 reads SNEGSKA (reference sequence).